These T cell receptor beta chains were read from a single sample in a study of cytomegalovirus exposure and HLA in healthy donors. Profiled with immunoSEQ multiplex PCR; TCRdb holds only in-frame clones, not every one. The sample lists around 170,000 clones; around four fifths were seen once. The sequenced sample consisted of PBMCs. The receptor set was obtained from a woman aged 18-30 years in good health and CMV-seronegative. CDR3s include the opening cysteine and the closing phenylalanine or tryptophan. A D gene is named only where the DNA matches it firmly. Clone size is not always given. Where it is, it says once, few, many or a class for expanded clones.

D gene	V gene	J gene	clone size	CDR3 protein	CDR3 DNA
.	TRBV28	TRBJ2-7	.	CASSLSGSARKQYF	TGTGCCAGCAGTCTATCAGGGTCCGCTCGCAAGCAGTACTTC
.	TRBV21-1	TRBJ2-7	once	CASSKAGVKGPSSYEQYF	TGTGCCAGCAGCAAAGCTGGGGTGAAGGGGCCCAGCTCCTACGAGCAGTACTTC
.	TRBV15	TRBJ1-2	.	CATSRGRLTDLYGYTF	TGTGCCACCAGCAGAGGACGGTTGACAGACCTCTATGGCTACACCTTC
.	TRBV27	TRBJ2-1	.	CASSRSYNEQFF	TGTGCCAGCAGTCGTTCCTACAATGAGCAGTTCTTC
TRBD2	TRBV28	TRBJ2-6	.	CAYLAGGPGANVLTF	TGTGCCTACCTAGCGGGGGGGCCCGGGGCCAACGTCCTGACTTTC
TRBD2	TRBV5-1	TRBJ2-3	.	CASSFSGASTDTQYF	TGCGCCAGCAGCTTTAGCGGGGCTTCCACAGATACGCAGTATTTT
TRBD1	TRBV18	TRBJ2-7	.	CASSRGQGYEQYF	TGTGCCAGCTCACGCGGACAGGGCTACGAGCAGTACTTC
TRBD1	TRBV11-2	TRBJ1-2	.	CASSARDRGFIGYGYTF	TGTGCCAGCAGCGCCCGGGACAGGGGGTTTATCGGCTATGGCTACACCTTC
.	TRBV28	TRBJ2-7	once	CASSLVDQAYEQYF	TGTGCCAGCAGTTTAGTCGACCAGGCCTACGAGCAGTACTTC
TRBD1	TRBV7-9	TRBJ2-7	.	CASSLALGQSYEQYF	TGTGCCAGCAGCTTAGCGTTGGGACAGTCCTACGAGCAGTACTTC
.	TRBV11-2	TRBJ2-3	.	CASSPGTSDTQYF	TGTGCCAGCAGCCCCGGGACATCAGATACGCAGTATTTT
TRBD2	TRBV27	TRBJ2-2	.	CASSLVLAGGAGELFF	TGTGCCAGCAGTTTAGTACTAGCGGGGGGTGCCGGGGAGCTGTTTTTT
TRBD1	TRBV19	TRBJ1-1	.	CASSRDSLNTEAFF	TGTGCCAGTAGTAGGGACAGCTTGAACACTGAAGCTTTCTTT
.	TRBV6-5	TRBJ1-2	.	CASKGREGYGYTF	TGTGCCAGCAAGGGCAGGGAGGGATATGGCTACACCTTC
.	TRBV15	TRBJ1-2	.	CATSRESGNYGYTF	TGTGCCACCAGCAGAGAGTCAGGGAACTATGGCTACACCTTC
.	TRBV5-1	TRBJ2-1	.	CASSLERPPGDEQFF	TGCGCCAGCAGCTTGGAGAGGCCGCCCGGCGATGAGCAGTTCTTC
TRBD2	TRBV6-5	TRBJ2-1	.	CASSSGGGIHNEQFF	TGTGCCAGCAGTTCGGGCGGGGGGATCCACAATGAGCAGTTCTTC
.	TRBV28	TRBJ2-5	few	CASSSGSKETQYF	TGTGCCAGCAGTTCAGGGTCCAAAGAGACCCAGTACTTC
TRBD2	TRBV10-2	TRBJ2-1	.	CASTTGLANEQFF	TGCGCCAGCACCACCGGACTAGCCAATGAGCAGTTCTTC
.	TRBV28	TRBJ1-1	.	CASSWGQGASFF	.
.	TRBV9	TRBJ1-2	.	CASSVGVSGYTF	TGTGCCAGCAGCGTCGGGGTATCTGGCTACACCTTC
TRBD1	TRBV19	TRBJ1-2	.	CASKQDRGHYGYTF	TGTGCCAGTAAACAGGACAGGGGGCACTATGGCTACACCTTC
.	TRBV19	TRBJ1-5	.	CASSTGTPNQPQHF	TGTGCCAGTAGTACCGGGACACCTAATCAGCCCCAGCATTTT
TRBD1	TRBV5-1	TRBJ2-7	.	CASSLRQGATPYEQYF	TGCGCCAGCAGCCTACGACAGGGGGCGACCCCCTACGAGCAGTACTTC
TRBD1	TRBV27	TRBJ1-2	.	CASSQSGGASGYTF	TGTGCCAGCAGTCAGTCAGGGGGCGCGAGTGGCTACACCTTC
.	TRBV5-4	TRBJ2-1	.	CASSLELGGGSNEQFF	TGTGCCAGCAGCTTGGAGTTGGGGGGGGGCAGCAATGAGCAGTTCTTC
.	TRBV11-3	TRBJ2-2	.	CASSTRQDDTGELFF	TGTGCCAGCAGCACAAGACAGGACGACACCGGGGAGCTGTTTTTT
.	TRBV7-2	TRBJ1-5	.	CASSQGNQPQHF	TGTGCCAGCAGCCAGGGCAATCAGCCCCAGCATTTT
.	TRBV11-3	TRBJ1-3	.	CASSRTRRIFSGNTIYF	TGTGCCAGCAGCCGGACTCGCAGGATATTCTCTGGAAACACCATATATTTT
TRBD2	TRBV7-7	TRBJ2-2	.	CASSLLAGDYTGELFF	TGTGCTAGCAGCTTACTGGCGGGGGACTACACCGGGGAGCTGTTTTTT
.	TRBV6-1	TRBJ2-1	.	CASGGSSYNEQFF	TGTGCCAGCGGGGGGAGCTCCTACAATGAGCAGTTCTTC
.	TRBV5-4	TRBJ2-1	.	CASSLGLSSYNEQFF	TGCGCCAGCAGCTTGGGACTGAGCTCCTACAATGAGCAGTTCTTC
.	TRBV18	TRBJ2-5	.	CASSPFGEIQYF	TGTGCCAGCTCACCATTTGGGGAGATCCAGTACTTC
.	TRBV25-1	TRBJ2-3	.	CASSELPGTDTQYF	TGTGCCAGCAGTGAATTACCGGGAACAGATACGCAGTATTTT
TRBD1	TRBV27	TRBJ1-2	once	CASTRYGTDGYTF	TGTGCCAGCACCAGGTACGGGACAGATGGCTACACCTTC
.	TRBV27	TRBJ1-2	.	CASSFWGRGNYGYTF	TGTGCCAGCAGTTTCTGGGGCAGGGGTAACTATGGCTACACCTTC
.	TRBV30	TRBJ1-2	.	CAWSVGWGGASNYGYTF	TGTGCCTGGAGTGTAGGGTGGGGGGGCGCGAGTAACTATGGCTACACCTTC
.	TRBV6-1	TRBJ2-3	.	CASSGEAGSRDTQYF	TGTGCCAGCAGTGGTGAGGCGGGGAGCAGAGATACGCAGTATTTT
TRBD1	TRBV28	TRBJ1-2	.	CASSLTGTGDHISYGYTF	TGTGCCAGCAGTTTAACAGGGACAGGGGACCATATTTCCTATGGCTACACCTTC
.	TRBV7-2	TRBJ1-2	few	CASSLVSGAANYGYTF	TGTGCCAGCAGCTTAGTCAGTGGAGCAGCTAACTATGGCTACACCTTC
TRBD1	TRBV5-1	TRBJ1-1	.	CASRYTGDTEAFF	TGCGCCAGCAGATACACAGGGGACACTGAAGCTTTCTTT
TRBD1	TRBV15	TRBJ1-5	.	CATSRDGTGTQHF	TGTGCCACCAGCAGAGATGGGACAGGGACCCAGCATTTT
.	TRBV7-2	TRBJ1-3	.	CASSSKGARGNTIYF	TGTGCCAGCAGCTCAAAAGGGGCGCGAGGAAACACCATATATTTT
.	TRBV28	TRBJ2-5	.	CASSPRDWEETQYF	TGTGCCAGCAGTCCCCGGGACTGGGAAGAGACCCAGTACTTC
.	TRBV11-2	TRBJ2-3	.	CASTGRGTRGTDTQYF	TGTGCCAGCACCGGTCGCGGCACGCGGGGCACAGATACGCAGTATTTT
.	TRBV6-6	TRBJ1-1	.	CASSPPGGRNTEAFF	TGTGCCAGCAGCCCCCCAGGAGGGCGAAACACTGAAGCTTTCTTT
.	TRBV10-2	TRBJ2-1	.	CASSERYEQFF	TGCGCCAGCAGTGAACGGTATGAGCAGTTCTTC
TRBD1	TRBV7-9	TRBJ2-5	.	CASSLAPGQGRETQYF	TGTGCCAGCAGCTTAGCGCCGGGACAGGGAAGGGAGACCCAGTACTTC
TRBD2	TRBV7-9	TRBJ2-2	.	CASSSRTSGGAATGELFF	TGTGCCAGCAGCTCAAGGACTAGCGGGGGGGCCGCGACCGGGGAGCTGTTTTTT
.	TRBV7-2	TRBJ2-7	few	CASSLSYEQYF	TGTGCCAGCAGCCTCTCCTACGAGCAGTACTTC
.	TRBV15	TRBJ2-5	.	CATSRDLQETQYF	TGTGCCACCAGCAGAGACCTCCAAGAGACCCAGTACTTC
.	TRBV4-1	TRBJ2-7	.	CASSQVTGSSYEQYF	TGCGCCAGCAGCCAAGTAACGGGGAGCTCCTACGAGCAGTACTTC
TRBD2	TRBV6-5	TRBJ2-1	.	CASSLLAGPYNEQFF	TGTGCCAGCAGTTTACTAGCGGGGCCTTACAATGAGCAGTTCTTC
.	TRBV6-1	TRBJ1-1	.	CASTLTENTEAFF	TGTGCCAGCACCCTGACAGAGAACACTGAAGCTTTCTTT